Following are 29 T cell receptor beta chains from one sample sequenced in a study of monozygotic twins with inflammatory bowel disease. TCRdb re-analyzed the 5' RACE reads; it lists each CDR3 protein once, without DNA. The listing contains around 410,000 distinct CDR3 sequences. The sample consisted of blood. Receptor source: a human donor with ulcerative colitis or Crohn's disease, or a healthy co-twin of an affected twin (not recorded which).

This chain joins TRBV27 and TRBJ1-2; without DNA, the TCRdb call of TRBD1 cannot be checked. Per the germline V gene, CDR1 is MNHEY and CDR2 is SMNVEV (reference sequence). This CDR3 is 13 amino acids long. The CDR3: CASSLTTGGGYTF.

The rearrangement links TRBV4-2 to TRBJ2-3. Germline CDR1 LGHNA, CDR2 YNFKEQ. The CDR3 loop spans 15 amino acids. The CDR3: CASSQDPGRTDTQYF.

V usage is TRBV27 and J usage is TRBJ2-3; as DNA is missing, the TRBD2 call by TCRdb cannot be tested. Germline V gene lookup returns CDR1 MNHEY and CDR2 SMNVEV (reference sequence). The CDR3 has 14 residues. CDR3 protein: CASSLGLPADTQYF.

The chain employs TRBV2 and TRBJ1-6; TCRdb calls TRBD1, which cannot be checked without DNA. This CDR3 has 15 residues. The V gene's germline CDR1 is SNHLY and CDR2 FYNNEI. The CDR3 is CASSPQGAVNSPLHF.

The CDR3 loop is CAISTGLAGSYNEQFF. This chain connects TRBV10-3 to TRBJ2-1; the TRBD2 assignment by TCRdb is unverifiable without DNA. This CDR3 spans 16 amino acids. Germline CDR1 is ENHRY and CDR2 is SYGVKD.

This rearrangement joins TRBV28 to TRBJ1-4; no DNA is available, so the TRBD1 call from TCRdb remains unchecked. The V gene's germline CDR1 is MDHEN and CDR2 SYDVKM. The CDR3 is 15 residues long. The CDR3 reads CASSDLTGGEEKLFF.

The CDR3 loop is CSAVGVIDEQFF. V gene TRBV20-1 combines with J gene TRBJ2-1. Germline CDR1 reads DFQATT; CDR2 reads SNEGSKA (reference sequence). The CDR3 sequence is 12 residues long.

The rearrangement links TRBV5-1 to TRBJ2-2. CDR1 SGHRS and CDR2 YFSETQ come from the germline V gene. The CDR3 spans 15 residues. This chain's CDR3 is CASSLDRKATGELFF. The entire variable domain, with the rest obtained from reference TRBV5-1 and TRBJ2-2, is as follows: KAGVTQTPRYLIKTRGQQVTLSCSPISGHRSVSWYQQTPGQGLQFLFEYFSETQRNKGNFPGRFSGRQFSNSRSEMNVSTLELGDSALYLCASSLDRKATGELFFGEGSRLTVL.

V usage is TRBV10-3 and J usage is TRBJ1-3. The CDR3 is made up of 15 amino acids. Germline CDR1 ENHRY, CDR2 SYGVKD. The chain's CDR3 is CAISDGRAAGNTIYF.

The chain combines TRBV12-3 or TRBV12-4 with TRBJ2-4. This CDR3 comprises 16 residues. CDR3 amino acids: CASTLGWVRAKNIQYF.

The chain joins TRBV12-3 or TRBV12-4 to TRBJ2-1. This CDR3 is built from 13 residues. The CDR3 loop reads CASSLGGSYEQFF.

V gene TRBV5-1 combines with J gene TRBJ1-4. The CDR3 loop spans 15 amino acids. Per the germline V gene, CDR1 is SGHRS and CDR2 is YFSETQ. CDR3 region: CASSLSRGMAEKLFF.

CDR3 in amino acids: CASSLGQGPYNEQFF. The gene calls are TRBV11-2 and TRBJ2-1; the TRBD1 assignment by TCRdb is unverifiable without DNA. The CDR3 covers 15 residues. Per germline, CDR1 SGHAT and CDR2 FQNNGV.

CDR3 sequence: CATSAELADRTDTQYF. This chain joins TRBV24-1 and TRBJ2-3; TCRdb's D gene call, TRBD2, goes unchecked for lack of DNA. The length of the CDR3 is 16 residues. Germline lookup yields CDR1 KGHDR and CDR2 SFDVKD.

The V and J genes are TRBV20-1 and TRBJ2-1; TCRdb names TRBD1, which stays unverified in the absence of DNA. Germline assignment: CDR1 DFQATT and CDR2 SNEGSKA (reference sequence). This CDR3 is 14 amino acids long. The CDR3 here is CSARRRGSGGEQFF.

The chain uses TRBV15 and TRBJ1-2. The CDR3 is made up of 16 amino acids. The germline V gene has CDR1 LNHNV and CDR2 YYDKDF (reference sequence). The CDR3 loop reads CATSSISGPTGYGYTF.

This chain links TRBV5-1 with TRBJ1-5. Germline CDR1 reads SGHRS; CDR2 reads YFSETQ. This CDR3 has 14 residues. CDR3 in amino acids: CASSPRGGRQPQHF.

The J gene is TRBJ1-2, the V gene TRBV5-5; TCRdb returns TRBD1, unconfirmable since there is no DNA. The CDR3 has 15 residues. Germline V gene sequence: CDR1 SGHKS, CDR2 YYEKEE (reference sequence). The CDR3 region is CASSLGDRVVFGYTF.

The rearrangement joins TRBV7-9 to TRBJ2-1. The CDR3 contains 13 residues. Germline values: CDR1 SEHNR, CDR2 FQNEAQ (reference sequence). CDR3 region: CASSLRWDDEQFF.

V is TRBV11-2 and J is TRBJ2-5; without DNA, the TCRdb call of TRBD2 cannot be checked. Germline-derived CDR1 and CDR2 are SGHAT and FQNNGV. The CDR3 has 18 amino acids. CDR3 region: CASSSRTSGRAFQETQYF.

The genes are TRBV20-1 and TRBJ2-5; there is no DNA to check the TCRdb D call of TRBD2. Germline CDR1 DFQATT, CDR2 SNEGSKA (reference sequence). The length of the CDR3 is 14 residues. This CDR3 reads CSSIIAGPRETQYF.

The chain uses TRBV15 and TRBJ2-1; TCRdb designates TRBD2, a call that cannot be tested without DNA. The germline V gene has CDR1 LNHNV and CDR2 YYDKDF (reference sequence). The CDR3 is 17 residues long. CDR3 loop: CATSRDSRAVSYNEQFF.

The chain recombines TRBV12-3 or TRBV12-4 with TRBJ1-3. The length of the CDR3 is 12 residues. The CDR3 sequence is CASSFLGNTIYF.

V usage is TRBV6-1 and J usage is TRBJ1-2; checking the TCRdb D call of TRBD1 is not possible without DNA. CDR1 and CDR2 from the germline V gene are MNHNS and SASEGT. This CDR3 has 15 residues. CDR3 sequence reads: CDSSEARGRGYGYTF.

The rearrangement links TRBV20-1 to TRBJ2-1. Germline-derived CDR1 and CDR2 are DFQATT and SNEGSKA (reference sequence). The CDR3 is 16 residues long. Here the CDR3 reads CSAIKPSGRTYNEQFF.

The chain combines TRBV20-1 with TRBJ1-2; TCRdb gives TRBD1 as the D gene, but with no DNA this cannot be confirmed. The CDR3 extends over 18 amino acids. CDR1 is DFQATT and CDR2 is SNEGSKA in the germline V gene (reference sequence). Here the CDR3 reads CSARDPGQGFVPSYGYTF.

CDR3 in amino acids: CASSQGDWGYTF. The rearrangement joins TRBV3-1 to TRBJ1-2. CDR3 length: 12 residues. Germline values: CDR1 LGHDT, CDR2 YNNKEL (reference sequence).

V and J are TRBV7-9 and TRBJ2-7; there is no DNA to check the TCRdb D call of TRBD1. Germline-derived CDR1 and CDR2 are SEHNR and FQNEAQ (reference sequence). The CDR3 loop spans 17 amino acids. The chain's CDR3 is CASSYPETGILSYEQYF.

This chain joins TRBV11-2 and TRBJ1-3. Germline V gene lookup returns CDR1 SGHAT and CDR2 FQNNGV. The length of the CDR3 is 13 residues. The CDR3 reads CASSQALGNTIYF.